What follows are 5 T cell receptor beta chains derived from one specimen sequenced in a study of T cell repertoires in cytomegalovirus infection (dated by TCRdb to about 2019). TCRdb lists the instrument as Illumina HiSeq 1500. Using fastp at Q25 and MiXCR, TCRdb reprocessed the public reads and kept productive beta chains. Entries are consolidated by CDR3 protein sequence, retaining the most common genes and DNA. The sample records 740,000 or so distinct CDR3 sequences, about a third of which are singletons. The ten largest account for 2.8% of the sample. The material sequenced was PBMCs. These receptors all come from a human donor in good health (CMV status not recorded). Some clones in this sample may be carry-over from other donors' samples.

The chain uses TRBV27 and TRBJ2-1; D gene unclear. This CDR3 is built from 12 residues. Trimming took off 4 bases at V and 2 bases at J, with 3 bases between the two ends. Germline loops: CDR1 MNHEY, CDR2 SMNVEV (reference sequence). The CDR3 is CASSSPYNEQFF. CDR3 in DNA: TGTGCCAGCAGTTCACCCTACAATGAGCAGTTCTTC.

This sequence joins TRBV3-1 and TRBJ1-2, with a weak D call TRBD1 (6 bases). V gave up 1 base and J gave up 4 bases, with 19 bases separating them. There are 17 residues in the CDR3. CDR1 and CDR2 (germline): LGHDT, YNNKEL (reference sequence). The CDR3 sequence is CASSQVLNKGDLYGYTF. CDR3 nucleotide sequence: TGTGCCAGCAGCCAAGTACTAAATAAGGGGGATCTCTATGGCTACACCTTC.

This clonotype showed up just a few times. The J gene is TRBJ1-2, the V gene TRBV20-1; the D gene is possibly TRBD1 (5 bases). Germline CDR1 and CDR2: DFQATT and SNEGSKA (reference sequence). CDR3 length: 15 residues. Trimming took 2 bases from V and 1 from J, leaving 14 bases between them. CDR3 amino acids: CSARSGRQFNYGYTF. The CDR3 DNA is TGCAGTGCTAGATCGGGGAGACAGTTTAACTATGGCTACACCTTC.

The chain links TRBV28 to TRBJ1-1; no reliable D call. This CDR3 contains 16 residues. Germline V gives CDR1 MDHEN, CDR2 SYDVKM. V was pared by 8 bases and J by 4 bases, with 23 bases between. The CDR3 DNA follows: TGTGCCAGCCGAAACCAAGCGTGGGCGCTTGGCACTGAAGCTTTCTTT. This gives the protein CASRNQAWALGTEAFF. The full variable domain, in which reference TRBV28 and TRBJ1-1 provide the parts outside the CDR3, is DVKVTQSSRYLVKRTGEKVFLECVQDMDHENMFWYRQDPGLGLRLIYFSYDVKMKEKGDIPEGYSVSREKKERFSLILESASTNQTSMYLCASRNQAWALGTEAFFGQGTRLTVV.

This clonotype was detected many times. The chain links TRBV7-2 to TRBJ2-1; 8 bases line up with TRBD2. Per germline, CDR1 SGHTA and CDR2 FQGNSA. The junction had 16 bases not matched to a gene; V was cut back by 5 bases and J by 10 bases. The CDR3 contains 16 residues. DNA for the CDR3: TGTGCCAGCAGCCCACTCCTAAGCGGGAGTAGGGAAGAGCAGTTCTTC. It translates to CASSPLLSGSREEQFF.